This TCR beta chain originates from a study of blood T cell repertoires in COVID-19. Background on the study: Sample material is recorded as cDNA or gDNA derived from T cells, B-cell-depleted T cells, or PBMCs.

Sequencing used immunoSEQ multiplex PCR; TCRdb keeps in-frame clones, though not all of them. Here the sample spans 35,000 to 45,000 clones, approximately 94% being singletons. V shed 1 base and J 7 bases; nucleotides not matched to a gene: 3. This CDR3 has 16 amino acids. This clone was seen only once. The origin of this receptor is a man in his fifties with COVID-19, enrolled during active disease. The sequenced sample was peripheral blood. This chain connects TRBV23-1 to TRBJ2-1, with TRBD2 identical over 14 bases. TRBV23-1 is reported as an ORF; its role is uncertain. The CDR3 sequence is CASSQFGTSGRNEQFF. The CDR3 DNA is TGCGCCAGCAGTCAATTCGGGACTAGCGGGAGAAATGAGCAGTTCTTC.